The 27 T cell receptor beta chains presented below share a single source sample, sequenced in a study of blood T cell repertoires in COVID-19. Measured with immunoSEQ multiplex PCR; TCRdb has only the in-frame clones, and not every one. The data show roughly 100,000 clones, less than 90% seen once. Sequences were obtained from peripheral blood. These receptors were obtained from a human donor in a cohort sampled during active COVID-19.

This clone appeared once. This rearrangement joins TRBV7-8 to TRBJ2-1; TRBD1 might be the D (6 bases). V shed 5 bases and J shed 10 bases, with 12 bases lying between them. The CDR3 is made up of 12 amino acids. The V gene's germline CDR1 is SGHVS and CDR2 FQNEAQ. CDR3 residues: CASSRRGEEQFF. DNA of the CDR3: TGTGCCAGCAGCCGCAGGGGAGAGGAGCAGTTCTTC.

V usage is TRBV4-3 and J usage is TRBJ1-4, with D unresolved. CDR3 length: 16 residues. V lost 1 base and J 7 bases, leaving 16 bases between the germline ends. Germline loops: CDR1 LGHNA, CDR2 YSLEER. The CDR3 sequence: CASSQAPDSRGEKLFF. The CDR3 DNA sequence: TGCGCCAGCAGCCAAGCTCCGGACTCACGGGGTGAAAAACTGTTTTTT.

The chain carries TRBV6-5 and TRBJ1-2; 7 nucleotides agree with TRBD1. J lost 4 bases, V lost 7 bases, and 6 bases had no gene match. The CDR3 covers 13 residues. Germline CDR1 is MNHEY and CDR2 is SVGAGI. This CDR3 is CASTPGGFYGYTF. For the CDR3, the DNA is TGTGCCAGCACCCCAGGGGGTTTCTATGGCTACACCTTC.

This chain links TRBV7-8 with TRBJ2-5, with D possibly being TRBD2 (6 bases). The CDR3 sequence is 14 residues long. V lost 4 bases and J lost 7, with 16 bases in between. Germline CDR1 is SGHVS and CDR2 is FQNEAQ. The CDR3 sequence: CASSSLAAPGTQYF. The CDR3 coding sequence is TGTGCCAGCAGCTCCTTAGCGGCCCCAGGGACCCAGTACTTC.

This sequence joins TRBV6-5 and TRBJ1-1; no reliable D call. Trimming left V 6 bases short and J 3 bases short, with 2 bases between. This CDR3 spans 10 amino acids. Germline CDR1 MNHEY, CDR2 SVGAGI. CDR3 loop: CASSDTEAFF. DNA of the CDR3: TGTGCCAGCAGCGACACTGAAGCTTTCTTT.

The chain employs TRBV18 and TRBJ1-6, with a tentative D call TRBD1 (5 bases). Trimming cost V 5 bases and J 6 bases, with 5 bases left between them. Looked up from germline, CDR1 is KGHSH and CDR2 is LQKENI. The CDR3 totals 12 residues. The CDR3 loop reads CASSGANSPLHF. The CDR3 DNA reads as TGTGCCAGCTCAGGGGCTAATTCACCCCTCCACTTT.

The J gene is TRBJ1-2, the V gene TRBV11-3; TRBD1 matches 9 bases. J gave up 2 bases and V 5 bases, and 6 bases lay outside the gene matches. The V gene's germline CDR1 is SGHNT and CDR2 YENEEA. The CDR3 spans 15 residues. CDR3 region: CASSMDRGKNYGYTF. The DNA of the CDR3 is TGTGCCAGCAGCATGGACAGGGGAAAGAACTATGGCTACACCTTC. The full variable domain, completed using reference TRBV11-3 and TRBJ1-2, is EAGVVQSPRYKIIEKKQPVAFWCNPISGHNTLYWYLQNLGQGPELLIRYENEEAVDDSQLPKDRFSAERLKGVDSTLKIQPAELGDSAVYLCASSMDRGKNYGYTFGSGTRLTVV.

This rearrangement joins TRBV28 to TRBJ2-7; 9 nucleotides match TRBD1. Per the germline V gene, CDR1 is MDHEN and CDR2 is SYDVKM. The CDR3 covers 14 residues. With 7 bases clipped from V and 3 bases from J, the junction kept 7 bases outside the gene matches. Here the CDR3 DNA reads TGTGCCAGCACCGCCGGGACAGGGTTCTACGAGCAGTACTTC. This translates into CASTAGTGFYEQYF. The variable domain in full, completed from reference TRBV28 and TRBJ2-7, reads DVKVTQSSRYLVKRTGEKVFLECVQDMDHENMFWYRQDPGLGLRLIYFSYDVKMKEKGDIPEGYSVSREKKERFSLILESASTNQTSMYLCASTAGTGFYEQYFGPGTRLTVT.

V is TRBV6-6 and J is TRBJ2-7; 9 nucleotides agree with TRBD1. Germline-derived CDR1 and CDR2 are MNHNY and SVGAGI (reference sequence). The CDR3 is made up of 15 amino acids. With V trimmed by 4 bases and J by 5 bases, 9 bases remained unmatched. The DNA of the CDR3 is TGTGCCAGCAGTTCCGACGGGACAGGGACAAACGAGCAGTACTTC. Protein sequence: CASSSDGTGTNEQYF.

The CDR3 loop is CASVVQRVGLSNQPQHF. CDR3 nucleotide sequence: TGTGCCAGCGTCGTACAGAGGGTTGGCTTGAGCAATCAGCCCCAGCATTTT. The gene calls are TRBV28 and TRBJ1-5; D is ambiguous. The CDR3 consists of 17 residues. Germline V gives CDR1 MDHEN, CDR2 SYDVKM. Trimming shortened V by 8 bases and J by 1 base, and 21 bases separated the two germline ends.

CDR3 sequence (DNA): TGCGCCAGCAGCTTGGCCCCAGGCTCTGGGGCCAACGTCCTGACTTTC. Its translation: CASSLAPGSGANVLTF. The chain joins TRBV5-1 to TRBJ2-6; no clear D gene. V was trimmed by 0 bases and J by 0 bases, leaving 7 bases between them. CDR3 size: 16 residues. Germline values: CDR1 SGHRS, CDR2 YFSETQ.

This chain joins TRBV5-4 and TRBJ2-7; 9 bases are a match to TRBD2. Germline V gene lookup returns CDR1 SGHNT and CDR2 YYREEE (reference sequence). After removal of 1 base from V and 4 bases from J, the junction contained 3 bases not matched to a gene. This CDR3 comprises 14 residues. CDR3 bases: TGTGCCAGCAGCTTGTCTAGCGGGATTTACGAGCAGTACTTC. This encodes CASSLSSGIYEQYF.

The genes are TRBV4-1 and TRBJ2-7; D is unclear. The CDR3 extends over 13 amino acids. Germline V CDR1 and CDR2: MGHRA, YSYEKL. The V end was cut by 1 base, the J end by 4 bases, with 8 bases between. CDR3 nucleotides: TGCGCCAGCAGCCAAGGATTAGAATACGAGCAGTACTTC. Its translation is CASSQGLEYEQYF.

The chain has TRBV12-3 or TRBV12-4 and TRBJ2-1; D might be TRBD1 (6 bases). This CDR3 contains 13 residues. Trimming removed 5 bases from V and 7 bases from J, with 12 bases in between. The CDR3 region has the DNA TGTGCCAGCAGTCGCTACAGGGAAAATGAGCAGTTCTTC. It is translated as CASSRYRENEQFF.

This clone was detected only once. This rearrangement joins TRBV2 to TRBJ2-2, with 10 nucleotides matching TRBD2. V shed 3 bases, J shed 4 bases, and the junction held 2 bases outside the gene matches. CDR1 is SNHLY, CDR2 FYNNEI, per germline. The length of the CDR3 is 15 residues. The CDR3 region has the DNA TGTGCCAGCAGTGACCAGCGGGGGGGCACCGGGGAGCTGTTTTTT. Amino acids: CASSDQRGGTGELFF.

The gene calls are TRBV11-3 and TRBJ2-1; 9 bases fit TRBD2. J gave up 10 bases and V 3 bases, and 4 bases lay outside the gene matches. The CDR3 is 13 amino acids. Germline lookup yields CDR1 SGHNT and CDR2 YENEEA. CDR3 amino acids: CASSFFAGGEQFF. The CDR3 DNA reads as TGTGCCAGCAGCTTTTTCGCGGGGGGGGAGCAGTTCTTC.

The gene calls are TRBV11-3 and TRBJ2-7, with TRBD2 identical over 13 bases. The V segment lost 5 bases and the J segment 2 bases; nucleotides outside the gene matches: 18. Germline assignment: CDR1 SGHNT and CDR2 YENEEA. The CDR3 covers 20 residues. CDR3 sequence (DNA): TGTGCCAGCAGCATGAGAGCGGGACTAGCGGGGCTCAAAATACCCTACGAGCAGTACTTC. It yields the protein CASSMRAGLAGLKIPYEQYF.

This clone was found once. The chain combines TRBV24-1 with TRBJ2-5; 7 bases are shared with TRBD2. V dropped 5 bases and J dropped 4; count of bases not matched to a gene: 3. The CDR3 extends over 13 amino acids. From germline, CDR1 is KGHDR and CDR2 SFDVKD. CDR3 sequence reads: CATSAGGPETQYF. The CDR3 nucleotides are TGTGCCACCAGTGCGGGAGGCCCAGAGACCCAGTACTTC.

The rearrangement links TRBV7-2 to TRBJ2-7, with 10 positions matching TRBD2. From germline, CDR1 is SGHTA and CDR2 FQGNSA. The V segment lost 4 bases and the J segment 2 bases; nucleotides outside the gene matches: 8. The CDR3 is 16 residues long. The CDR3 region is CASSSGLARAAYEQYF. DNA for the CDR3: TGTGCCAGCAGCTCGGGACTAGCGCGAGCTGCCTACGAGCAGTACTTC.

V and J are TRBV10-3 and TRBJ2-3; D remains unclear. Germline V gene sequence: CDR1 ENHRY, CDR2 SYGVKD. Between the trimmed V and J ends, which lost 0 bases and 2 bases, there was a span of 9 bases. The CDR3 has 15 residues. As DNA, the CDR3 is TGTGCCATCAGTGAGTCGCAACAGCCCACAGATACGCAGTATTTT. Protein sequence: CAISESQQPTDTQYF.

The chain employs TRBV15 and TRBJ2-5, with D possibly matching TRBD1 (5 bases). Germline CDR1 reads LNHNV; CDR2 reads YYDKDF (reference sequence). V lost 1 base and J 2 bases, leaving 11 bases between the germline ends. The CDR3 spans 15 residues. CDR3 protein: CATSRGRRQQETQYF. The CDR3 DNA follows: TGTGCCACCAGCAGAGGGAGAAGACAGCAAGAGACCCAGTACTTC. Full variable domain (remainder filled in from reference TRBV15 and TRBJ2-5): DAMVIQNPRYQVTQFGKPVTLSCSQTLNHNVMYWYQQKSSQAPKLLFHYYDKDFNNEADTPDNFQSRRPNTSFCFLDIRSPGLGDTAMYLCATSRGRRQQETQYFGPGTRLLVL.

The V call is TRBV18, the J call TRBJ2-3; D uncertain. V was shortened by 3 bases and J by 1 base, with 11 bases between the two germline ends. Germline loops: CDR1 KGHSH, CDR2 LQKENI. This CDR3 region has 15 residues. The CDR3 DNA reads TGTGCCAGCTCACCCTTCGAGTTGGGCACAGATACGCAGTATTTT. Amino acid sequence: CASSPFELGTDTQYF.

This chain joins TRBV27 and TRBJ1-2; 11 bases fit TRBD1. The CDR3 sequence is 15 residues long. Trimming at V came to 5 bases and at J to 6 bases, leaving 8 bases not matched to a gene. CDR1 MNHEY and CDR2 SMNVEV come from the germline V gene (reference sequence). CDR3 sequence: CASSLRTGGMDGYTF. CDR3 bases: TGTGCCAGCAGTCTCCGGACAGGGGGCATGGATGGCTACACCTTC.

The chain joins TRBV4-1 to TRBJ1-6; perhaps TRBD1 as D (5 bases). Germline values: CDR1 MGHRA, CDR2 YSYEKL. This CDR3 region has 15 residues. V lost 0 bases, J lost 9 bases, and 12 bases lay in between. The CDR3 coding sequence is TGCGCCAGCAGCCAAGACCTGGGGCAGAGTTCACCCCTCCACTTT. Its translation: CASSQDLGQSSPLHF.

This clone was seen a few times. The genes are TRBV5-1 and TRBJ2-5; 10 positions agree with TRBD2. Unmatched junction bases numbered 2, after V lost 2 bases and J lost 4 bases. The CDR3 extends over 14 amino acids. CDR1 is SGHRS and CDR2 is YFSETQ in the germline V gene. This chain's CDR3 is CASSFERGGETQYF. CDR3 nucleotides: TGCGCCAGCAGCTTCGAGCGGGGGGGAGAGACCCAGTACTTC.

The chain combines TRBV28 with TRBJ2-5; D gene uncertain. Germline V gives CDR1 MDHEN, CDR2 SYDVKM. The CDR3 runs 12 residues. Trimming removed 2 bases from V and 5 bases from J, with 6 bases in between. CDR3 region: CASSLNGETQYF. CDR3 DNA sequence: TGTGCCAGCAGTTTAAACGGGGAGACCCAGTACTTC.

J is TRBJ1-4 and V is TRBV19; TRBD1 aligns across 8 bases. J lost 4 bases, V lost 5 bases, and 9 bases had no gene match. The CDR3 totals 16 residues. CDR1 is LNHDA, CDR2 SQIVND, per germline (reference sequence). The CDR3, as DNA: TGTGCCAGTAGTGCGACTCAGGGGGCCCTTAATGAAAAACTGTTTTTT. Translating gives CASSATQGALNEKLFF. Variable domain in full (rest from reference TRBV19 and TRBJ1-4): DGGITQSPKYLFRKEGQNVTLSCEQNLNHDAMYWYRQDPGQGLRLIYYSQIVNDFQKGDIAEGYSVSREKKESFPLTVTSAQKNPTAFYLCASSATQGALNEKLFFGSGTQLSVL.